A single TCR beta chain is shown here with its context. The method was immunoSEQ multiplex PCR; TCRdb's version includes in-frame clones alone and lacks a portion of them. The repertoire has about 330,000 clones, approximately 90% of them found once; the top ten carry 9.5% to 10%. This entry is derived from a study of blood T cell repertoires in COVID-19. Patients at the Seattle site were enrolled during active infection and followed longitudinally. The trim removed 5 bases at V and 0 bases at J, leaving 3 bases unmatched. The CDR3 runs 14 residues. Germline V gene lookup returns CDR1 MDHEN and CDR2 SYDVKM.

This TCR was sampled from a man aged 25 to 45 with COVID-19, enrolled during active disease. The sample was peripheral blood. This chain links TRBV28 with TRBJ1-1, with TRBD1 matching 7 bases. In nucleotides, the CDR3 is TGTGCCAGCAGTCTGACAGGGATGAACACTGAAGCTTTCTTT. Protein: CASSLTGMNTEAFF.